The 27 T cell receptor beta chains below come from one sample, sequenced in a study of shared clonotypes between healthy human individuals. Only in-frame clones appear in the TCRdb table, and some are missing; sequencing was by immunoSEQ multiplex PCR. The repertoire holds about 980,000 clones, around three quarters seen once, with about 1.5% in the top ten. The sequenced material came from memory CD4+ T cells sorted from blood. As for subset: CD45RA-negative fraction. The receptors shown here come from a man between 18 and 35 years old in good health.

In this sample, this clone turned up once. V usage is TRBV9 and J usage is TRBJ2-3; 9 positions agree with TRBD2. Germline V gene data show CDR1 as SGDLS and CDR2 as YYNGEE. The CDR3 runs 19 residues. Trimming removed 0 bases from V and 3 bases from J; junction bases left unmatched: 14. CDR3 DNA sequence: TGTGCCAGCAGCGTAGCCGCCTTAGCGGGAGCGGGAAGGACAGATACGCAGTATTTT. It specifies CASSVAALAGAGRTDTQYF. Based on the CDR3 plus reference TRBV9 and TRBJ2-3, the full variable domain is DSGVTQTPKHLITATGQRVTLRCSPRSGDLSVYWYQQSLDQGLQFLIQYYNGEERAKGNILERFSAQQFPDLHSELNLSSLELGDSALYFCASSVAALAGAGRTDTQYFGPGTRLTVL.

This clone was recorded once. The chain links TRBV11-2 to TRBJ2-7; tentative D call: TRBD2 (6 bases). Germline loops: CDR1 SGHAT, CDR2 FQNNGV. The V and J ends lost 5 bases and 2 bases respectively, with 10 bases between them. This CDR3 region has 13 residues. CDR3 in amino acids: CASSIGGPYEQYF. The CDR3 DNA reads TGTGCCAGCAGCATCGGGGGTCCCTACGAGCAGTACTTC.

The J gene is TRBJ1-2, the V gene TRBV6-4; the match to TRBD1 covers 11 bases. CDR1 MRHNA and CDR2 SNTAGT come from the germline V gene. V shed 10 bases and J 6 bases; nucleotides not matched to a gene: 16. CDR3 size: 16 residues. CDR3 residues: CAIAFHPGQGENGYTF. CDR3 in DNA: TGTGCCATCGCCTTTCACCCGGGACAGGGGGAAAATGGCTACACCTTC.

V and J are TRBV30 and TRBJ2-7; 7 bases are a match to TRBD2. V gave up 8 bases and J gave up 0 bases; unmatched junction bases: 7. The germline V gene encodes CDR1 GTSNPN and CDR2 SVGIG (reference sequence). The CDR3 loop spans 13 amino acids. The CDR3 region has the DNA TGTGCCCGGGGAGGGGACCACTCCTACGAGCAGTACTTC. Translated: CARGGDHSYEQYF.

CDR3 in DNA: TGTGCCAGCAGCTGGGGGCGGGAGCAGCCCCAGCATTTT. Translation: CASSWGREQPQHF. V gene TRBV5-6 combines with J gene TRBJ1-5; possible D gene TRBD1, 6 bases. Germline assignment: CDR1 SGHDT and CDR2 YYEEEE. The length of the CDR3 is 13 residues. V shed 3 bases and J shed 7 bases, with 11 bases lying between them.

This clone has more than one count but fewer than ten. Additional DNA sequences in this sample encode the identical CDR3. The V and J genes are TRBV7-2 and TRBJ2-5; tentatively, D is TRBD2 (5 bases). CDR1 is SGHTA, CDR2 FQGNSA, per germline. Trimming shortened V by 1 base and J by 5 bases, and 5 bases separated the two germline ends. The CDR3 runs 12 residues. The CDR3 DNA follows: TGTGCCAGCAGCTTAGGGAGGGAGACCCAGTACTTC. Protein sequence: CASSLGRETQYF. The full variable domain, with the rest looked up from reference TRBV7-2 and TRBJ2-5, is GAGVSQSPSNKVTEKGKDVELRCDPISGHTALYWYRQSLGQGLEFLIYFQGNSAPDKSGLPSDRFSAERTGGSVSTLTIQRTQQEDSAVYLCASSLGRETQYFGPGTRLLVL.

The chain has TRBV9 and TRBJ2-2, with D unclear. The V and J ends lost 1 base and 4 bases respectively, with 17 bases between them. Looked up from germline, CDR1 is SGDLS and CDR2 is YYNGEE. The CDR3 consists of 17 residues. The CDR3 sequence is CASSVTGHTVLTGELFF. The CDR3 DNA sequence: TGTGCCAGCAGCGTAACCGGGCACACCGTACTCACCGGGGAGCTGTTTTTT.

This clone showed up just a few times. CDR3 in amino acids: CASSIGPFSTGELFF. The CDR3 coding sequence is TGTGCCAGCAGCATCGGCCCGTTCAGCACCGGGGAGCTGTTTTTT. The chain recombines TRBV7-3 with TRBJ2-2; D gene unclear. Germline V gene data show CDR1 as SGHTA and CDR2 as FQGTGA. V lost 5 bases to trimming and J lost 4 bases, with 14 bases between them. The CDR3 is 15 amino acids.

The rearrangement uses TRBV5-1 and TRBJ2-2; D could derive from TRBD1 or TRBD2 (5 bases each). The CDR3 has 14 amino acids. V lost 4 bases to trimming and J lost 4 bases, with 11 bases between them. Germline V gene sequence: CDR1 SGHRS, CDR2 YFSETQ. CDR3 residues: CASSPGPTTGELFF. DNA for the CDR3: TGCGCCAGCAGCCCGGGACCGACCACCGGGGAGCTGTTTTTT. Filled out from reference TRBV5-1 and TRBJ2-2, the complete variable domain reads KAGVTQTPRYLIKTRGQQVTLSCSPISGHRSVSWYQQTPGQGLQFLFEYFSETQRNKGNFPGRFSGRQFSNSRSEMNVSTLELGDSALYLCASSPGPTTGELFFGEGSRLTVL.

This clone occurred many times. CDR3 sequence: CASSQEQGALPQHF. The CDR3 DNA sequence: TGTGCCAGCTCACAAGAACAGGGGGCCCTGCCCCAGCATTTT. The rearrangement links TRBV18 to TRBJ1-5, with 9 bases matching TRBD1. The CDR3 has 14 amino acids. Per germline, CDR1 KGHSH and CDR2 LQKENI. V trimming: 4 bases; J trimming: 9 bases; junction bases outside the gene matches: 7.

In the case of this clone: Other DNA variants within this sample encode the same CDR3. The rearrangement links TRBV28 to TRBJ1-1, with D unresolved. CDR3 length: 12 amino acids. V shed 5 bases and J shed 4 bases, with 8 bases lying between them. In germline, CDR1 is MDHEN, CDR2 SYDVKM. The CDR3 loop is CASSVRGTEAFF. In DNA form, the CDR3 reads TGTGCCAGCAGTGTACGGGGCACTGAAGCTTTCTTT.

This clone was seen a handful of times. This sequence joins TRBV27 and TRBJ2-7, with D possibly being TRBD1 (6 bases). Trimming stripped 2 bases from V and 1 base from J, with 9 bases between. CDR3 length equals 14 residues. Germline CDR1 and CDR2: MNHEY and SMNVEV (reference sequence). CDR3: CASSLSQGSYEQYF. In nucleotides, the CDR3 is TGTGCCAGCAGTTTAAGTCAGGGGTCCTACGAGCAGTACTTC.

This clone came up a few times. The chain employs TRBV6-1 and TRBJ1-5; the D is unclear. Trimming took off 4 bases at V and 5 bases at J, with 15 bases between the two ends. Per germline, CDR1 MNHNS and CDR2 SASEGT. The CDR3 is 15 amino acids. The CDR3 here is CASSGRTGGYQPQHF. As DNA, the CDR3 is TGTGCCAGCAGTGGCAGGACCGGCGGATATCAGCCCCAGCATTTT.

The gene calls are TRBV29-1 and TRBJ1-2; 10 nucleotides line up with TRBD1. Trimming at V came to 7 bases and at J to 5 bases, leaving 7 bases not matched to a gene. Germline V gene sequence: CDR1 SQVTM, CDR2 ANQGSEA. There are 13 residues in the CDR3. The CDR3 is CSGTGTGAYGYTF. The CDR3 DNA follows: TGCAGCGGGACTGGGACAGGGGCTTATGGCTACACCTTC.

Of note for this clone: The sample contains more than one DNA sequence encoding this CDR3. The rearrangement joins TRBV9 to TRBJ2-3; no firm D call. This CDR3 has 14 amino acids. Germline V gene data show CDR1 as SGDLS and CDR2 as YYNGEE. V lost 0 bases and J lost 1, with 6 bases in between. The CDR3 protein is CASSVGSGTDTQYF. The CDR3 bases are TGTGCCAGCAGCGTAGGGAGCGGCACAGATACGCAGTATTTT.

V and J are TRBV7-9 and TRBJ2-5; tentatively, D is TRBD1 (6 bases). TRBJ2-7 explains the end of the DNA better; the J call may be wrong. This CDR3 comprises 15 residues. Germline loops: CDR1 SEHNR, CDR2 FQNEAQ (reference sequence). The CDR3 is CASTEQGAPTYEQYF. CDR3 DNA: TGTGCCAGCACCGAACAGGGTGCCCCTACCTACGAGCAGTACTTC.

V is TRBV5-4 and J is TRBJ2-5; 9 nucleotides match TRBD2. This CDR3 region has 15 residues. Germline V gene sequence: CDR1 SGHNT, CDR2 YYREEE (reference sequence). Germline trimming cut 5 bases from V and 2 bases from J; bases unmatched to any gene: 7. This CDR3 is CASRARLAAQETQYF. Here the CDR3 DNA reads TGTGCCAGCAGGGCGAGACTAGCGGCTCAAGAGACCCAGTACTTC. The full variable domain, its missing parts supplied by reference TRBV5-4 and TRBJ2-5, is ETGVTQSPTHLIKTRGQQVTLRCSSQSGHNTVSWYQQALGQGPQFIFQYYREEENGRGNFPPRFSGLQFPNYSSELNVNALELDDSALYLCASRARLAAQETQYFGPGTRLLVL.

Ten or more counts support this clone. The same CDR3 also results from other DNA sequences found in this sample. This chain links TRBV30 with TRBJ1-2; D perhaps matches TRBD1 (5 bases). V was trimmed by 5 bases and J by 1 base, leaving 8 bases between them. The CDR3 extends over 12 amino acids. CDR1 is GTSNPN and CDR2 is SVGIG in the germline V gene (reference sequence). CDR3 loop: CAWGGFNYGYTF. CDR3 DNA: TGTGCCTGGGGGGGGTTTAACTATGGCTACACCTTC. The full variable domain, completed using reference TRBV30 and TRBJ1-2, is SQTIHQWPATLVQPVGSPLSLECTVEGTSNPNLYWYRQAAGRGLQLLFYSVGIGQISSEVPQNLSASRPQDRQFILSSKKLLLSDSGFYLCAWGGFNYGYTFGSGTRLTVV.

This clone came up once. The V and J genes are TRBV28 and TRBJ1-2; D might be TRBD1 (5 bases). Trimming cost V 6 bases and J 7 bases, with 18 bases left between them. In germline, CDR1 is MDHEN, CDR2 SYDVKM. There are 14 residues in the CDR3. DNA of the CDR3: TGTGCCAGCAGGGCCCCAGGGCAGAACATTGGCTACACCTTC. Amino acid sequence: CASRAPGQNIGYTF.

The rearrangement uses TRBV18 and TRBJ2-7; D call uncertain. There are 16 residues in the CDR3. With 0 bases removed from V and 3 bases from J, the gap between germline ends came to 15 bases. The V gene's germline CDR1 is KGHSH and CDR2 LQKENI. The CDR3 bases are TGTGCCAGCTCACCACCGTCTGCGGCAGTTGGCTACGAGCAGTACTTC. The encoded protein is CASSPPSAAVGYEQYF.

The chain uses TRBV28 and TRBJ2-7; D gene unclear. Germline CDR1 is MDHEN and CDR2 is SYDVKM. This CDR3 has 16 amino acids. Trimming cost V 6 bases and J 7 bases, with 25 bases left between them. The CDR3 loop is CASSPPGAKSTWEQYF. DNA of the CDR3: TGTGCCAGCAGCCCCCCTGGTGCGAAGAGTACGTGGGAGCAGTACTTC.

The V and J genes are TRBV11-2 and TRBJ1-6; TRBD1 matches at 8 bases. In germline, CDR1 is SGHAT, CDR2 FQNNGV. This CDR3 comprises 14 residues. V trimming: 5 bases; J trimming: 8 bases; junction bases outside the gene matches: 5. CDR3 nucleotide sequence: TGTGCCAGCAGCCGAGACAGGGGTTATTCACCCCTCCACTTT. Residues: CASSRDRGYSPLHF.

This clone showed up just a few times. The chain is built from TRBV6-5 and TRBJ1-2; possible D gene TRBD1, 5 bases. Germline V CDR1 and CDR2: MNHEY, SVGAGI. Trimming removed 5 bases from V and 8 bases from J, with 15 bases in between. This CDR3 spans 13 amino acids. CDR3 region: CASSPRSGRGYTF. The CDR3 nucleotides are TGTGCCAGCAGTCCCCGGTCGGGGCGAGGCTACACCTTC.

V and J are TRBV6-5 and TRBJ1-2; tentative D call: TRBD1 (5 bases). Germline CDR1 reads MNHEY; CDR2 reads SVGAGI. CDR3 length: 14 amino acids. Trimming removed 2 bases from V and 5 bases from J, with 12 bases in between. Here the CDR3 reads CASSYGASWYGYTF. Written as DNA, the CDR3 is TGTGCCAGCAGTTACGGGGCGTCTTGGTATGGCTACACCTTC.

The rearrangement joins TRBV4-3 to TRBJ2-4, with 11 nucleotides matching TRBD2. J was trimmed by 0 bases and V by 0 bases; bases with no gene match: 4. Germline values: CDR1 LGHNA, CDR2 YSLEER. CDR3 length equals 18 residues. CDR3: CASSQDHGLAGAKNIQYF. CDR3 DNA sequence: TGCGCCAGCAGCCAAGATCACGGACTAGCGGGAGCCAAAAACATTCAGTACTTC.

The chain carries TRBV7-9 and TRBJ2-7; TRBD2 matches at 12 bases. The germline CDR1 and CDR2 sequences are SEHNR and FQNEAQ (reference sequence). Trimming took 5 bases from V and 0 from J; bases not matched to a gene: 8. The CDR3 covers 17 residues. The CDR3, as DNA: TGTGCCAGCAGCCGGCGGACTAGCGGGGTTAGCTCCTACGAGCAGTACTTC. Translation: CASSRRTSGVSSYEQYF.

The chain uses TRBV7-9 and TRBJ2-1, with TRBD2 matching over 9 bases. J lost 4 bases, V lost 4 bases, and 8 bases had no gene match. Germline V gene lookup returns CDR1 SEHNR and CDR2 FQNEAQ (reference sequence). CDR3 length: 16 residues. CDR3 amino acids: CASSSLSGGFYNEQFF. Written as DNA, the CDR3 is TGTGCCAGCAGCTCCCTAAGCGGGGGGTTTTACAATGAGCAGTTCTTC.